Given below is one T cell receptor beta chain in context. The sample originates from a study of CD8 T cells in Susac syndrome. Relapsing-remitting disease, either stable or active, was present in the treatment-naive patients who were the multiple sclerosis controls. V lost 4 bases and J lost 4; bases outside the gene matches: 13. The germline V gene has CDR1 SGHRS and CDR2 YFSETQ. This CDR3 is 18 amino acids long. A quantity of about 0.5 to 1 ug RNA underwent reverse transcription using random hexamers. The authors amplified TCR beta CDR3 across 54 Vbeta and 13 Jbeta using immunoSEQ multiplex PCR. TCRdb re-called the immunoSEQ multiplex PCR reads through MiXCR, storing one row per CDR3 protein. This table holds about 250,000 distinct CDR3 sequences, just over 90% found once.

V is TRBV5-1 and J is TRBJ2-2; TRBD1 agrees at 10 bases. The source of this sequence is a human donor with multiple sclerosis. Input material: CD4+ T cells from PBMCs. The CDR3 DNA follows: TGCGCCAGCAGCCAAAATCCCGGGACAGGGGACCTCACCGGGGAGCTGTTTTTT. This translates into CASSQNPGTGDLTGELFF. Variable domain in full (rest from reference TRBV5-1 and TRBJ2-2): KAGVTQTPRYLIKTRGQQVTLSCSPISGHRSVSWYQQTPGQGLQFLFEYFSETQRNKGNFPGRFSGRQFSNSRSEMNVSTLELGDSALYLCASSQNPGTGDLTGELFFGEGSRLTVL.